This TCR beta chain is from a study of blood T cell repertoires in COVID-19. Study in general: The study drew acute and convalescent COVID-19 samples from the United States, Italy and Spain. In each case, the material was cDNA or gDNA derived from T cells, B-cell-depleted T cells, or PBMCs.

Authors' methods: Amplification from reference gene primers served as the basis for estimated nucleated cell counts. TCRdb's table, derived via immunoSEQ multiplex PCR, lists solely in-frame clones and lacks some. That table supplies the V and J calls and clone size; D and trimming were determined from the DNA. The repertoire includes fewer than 85,000 clones, roughly 80% of them detected once, and under 30% sits in the top ten. Trimming stripped 4 bases from V and 4 bases from J, with 11 bases between. CDR3 size: 14 residues. The germline CDR1 and CDR2 sequences are SGHRS and YFSETQ. The sequence was collected from a human donor in a cohort sampled during active COVID-19. The chain employs TRBV5-1 and TRBJ2-2; maybe TRBD1 (6 bases). Material: peripheral blood. The CDR3 nucleotides are TGCGCCAGCAGCGCCGGACAGCTCACCGGGGAGCTGTTTTTT. Translated, it gives CASSAGQLTGELFF.